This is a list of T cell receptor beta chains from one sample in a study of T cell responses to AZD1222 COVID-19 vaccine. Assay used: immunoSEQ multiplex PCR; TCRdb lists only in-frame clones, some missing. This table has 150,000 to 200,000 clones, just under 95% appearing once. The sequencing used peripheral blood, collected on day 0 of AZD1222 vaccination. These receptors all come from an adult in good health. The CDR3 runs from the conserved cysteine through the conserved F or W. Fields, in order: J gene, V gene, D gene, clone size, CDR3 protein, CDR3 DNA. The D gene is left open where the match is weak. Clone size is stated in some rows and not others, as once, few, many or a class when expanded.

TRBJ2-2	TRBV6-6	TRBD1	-	CASSRDRAHTGELFF	TGTGCCAGCAGCCGGGACAGGGCTCACACCGGGGAGCTGTTTTTT
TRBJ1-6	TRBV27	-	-	CASSLDPVSSPLHF	TGTGCCAGCAGTTTAGACCCAGTTAGTTCACCCCTCCACTTT
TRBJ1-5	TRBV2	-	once	CASSASGQPNQPQHF	TGTGCCAGCAGTGCTTCCGGACAGCCCAATCAGCCCCAGCATTTT
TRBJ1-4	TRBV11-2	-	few	CATSRGQGEKLFF	TGTGCCACCAGCCGCGGGCAGGGAGAAAAACTGTTTTTT
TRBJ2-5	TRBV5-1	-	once	CASSLGIRRETQYF	TGCGCCAGCAGCTTGGGGATTAGACGAGAGACCCAGTACTTC
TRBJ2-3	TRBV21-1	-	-	CASSSSGLSTDTQYF	TGTGCCAGCAGCTCTAGCGGGCTGAGCACAGATACGCAGTATTTT
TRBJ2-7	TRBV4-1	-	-	CASSQDNSYEQYF	TGCGCCAGCAGCCAAGACAATAGCTACGAGCAGTACTTC
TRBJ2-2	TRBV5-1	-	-	CASSGDTNTGELFF	TGCGCCAGCAGCGGAGACACTAACACCGGGGAGCTGTTTTTT
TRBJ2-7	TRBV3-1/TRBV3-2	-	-	CASSQERVGSYEQYF	TGTGCCAGCAGCCAAGAGAGGGTTGGGTCCTACGAGCAGTACTTC
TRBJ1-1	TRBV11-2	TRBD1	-	CASSFPGGGGTEAFF	TGTGCCAGCAGCTTCCCAGGGGGGGGCGGCACTGAAGCTTTCTTT
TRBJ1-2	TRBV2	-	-	CASTVGTYGYTF	TGTGCCAGTACGGTAGGGACCTATGGCTACACCTTC
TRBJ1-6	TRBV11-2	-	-	CASSLDLYRQNASF	TGTGCCAGCAGCTTAGACCTTTACAGGCAGAATGCCTCCTTT
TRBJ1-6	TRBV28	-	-	CASSFWGASLDSLSPLHF	TGTGCCAGCAGTTTCTGGGGAGCCTCCTTGGACTCGCTTTCACCCCTCCACTTT
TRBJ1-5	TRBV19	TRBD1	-	CATDRWAGTGVQPQHF	TGTGCCACCGATCGCTGGGCCGGGACAGGGGTGCAGCCCCAGCATTTT
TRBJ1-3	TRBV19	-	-	CASRGLRDGNTIYF	TGTGCCAGTAGAGGGCTCAGGGATGGAAACACCATATATTTT
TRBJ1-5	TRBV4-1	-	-	CASSPAPAGNWGNQPQHF	TGCGCCAGCAGCCCGGCCCCCGCGGGGAATTGGGGCAATCAGCCCCAGCATTTT
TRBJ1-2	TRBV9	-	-	CASGAGNRVARGYTF	TGTGCCAGCGGCGCAGGTAACAGGGTCGCCCGGGGCTACACCTTC
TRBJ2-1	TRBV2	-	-	CASRGGGQYNEQFF	TGTGCCAGCAGAGGGGGGGGACAGTACAATGAGCAGTTCTTC
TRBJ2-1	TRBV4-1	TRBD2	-	CASSQETGGFGNEQFF	TGCGCCAGCAGCCAAGAAACGGGGGGGTTCGGCAATGAGCAGTTCTTC
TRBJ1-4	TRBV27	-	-	CASSHGEKLFF	TGTGCCAGCTCGCACGGCGAAAAACTGTTTTTT
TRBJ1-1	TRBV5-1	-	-	CASSAGPLNTEAFF	TGCGCCAGCAGCGCGGGACCGTTGAACACTGAAGCTTTCTTT
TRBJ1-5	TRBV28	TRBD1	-	CASRGDRGNSNQPQHF	TGTGCCAGCAGGGGGGACAGGGGGAATAGCAATCAGCCCCAGCATTTT
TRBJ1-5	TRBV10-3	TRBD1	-	CASTEGQGAGQPQHF	TGTGCCTCAACGGAGGGTCAGGGGGCTGGTCAGCCCCAGCATTTT
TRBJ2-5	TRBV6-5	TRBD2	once	CASRVGTSRQYF	TGTGCCAGCAGGGTCGGGACTAGTCGTCAGTACTTC
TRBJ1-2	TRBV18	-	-	CASSQYPTALSLANYGYTF	TGTGCCAGCTCTCAGTATCCGACAGCCCTCTCATTAGCTAACTATGGCTACACCTTC
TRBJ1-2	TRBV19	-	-	CASSTPDPGGYTF	TGTGCCAGTAGTACCCCGGACCCTGGCGGCTACACCTTC
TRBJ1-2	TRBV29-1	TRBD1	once	CSVLRTGEGVRYGYTF	TGCAGCGTTCTCAGGACAGGGGAAGGAGTTAGGTATGGCTACACCTTC
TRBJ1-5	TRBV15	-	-	CATSRDLYQPQHF	TGTGCCACCAGCAGAGATCTCTATCAGCCCCAGCATTTT
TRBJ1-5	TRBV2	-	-	CASSRSNQPQHF	TGTGCCAGCAGTCGGAGCAATCAGCCCCAGCATTTT
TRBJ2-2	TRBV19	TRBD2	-	CATKRGGRTGELFF	TGTGCCACCAAGCGGGGAGGTCGCACCGGGGAGCTGTTTTTT